What follows is one TCR beta chain and its context. The antigen is undetermined. The data were taken from a study of molecular identifiers for immune sequencing clone quantification. Study results and caveats: Clonotypes surpassing 20 RNA copies contained over 99% of effector molecules, versus under 1% in naive cells. Molecules of identical TCR sharing a barcode could underestimate highly expanded clone sizes.

TCRdb recomputed calls from the PCR reads with MiXCR, one row per CDR3 protein. The sample includes roughly 300,000 distinct CDR3 sequences, about a quarter of them seen just once. Sequenced sample: naive CD8+ T cells from blood, with Jurkat cell RNA spiked in. As to subset: FACS-sorted CD8+CD4-CCR7+CD45RA+ naive T cells. This receptor was taken from a human donor in good health. Some libraries in this study had Jurkat cell RNA spiked in.

CDR3 residues: CASGDRGLETQYF. The CDR3 DNA follows: TGTGCCAGCGGTGACAGGGGGCTAGAGACCCAGTACTTC. The chain uses TRBV6-5 and TRBJ2-5, with 10 bases aligning to TRBD1. Trimming at V came to 8 bases and at J to 4 bases, leaving 4 bases not matched to a gene. Germline CDR1 is MNHEY and CDR2 is SVGAGI. CDR3 length equals 13 residues.